The entry that follows covers one TCR beta chain sequence. Germline CDR1 MNHEY, CDR2 SMNVEV (reference sequence). The CDR3 length is 16 residues. The V gene end was trimmed by 4 bases and the J gene end by 8 bases; junction bases not matched to a gene: 12. Only in-frame clones appear in the TCRdb table, and some are missing; sequencing was by immunoSEQ multiplex PCR. In the table there are roughly 500,000 clones, 75% to 80% of which are singletons. These data belong to a study of shared T cell receptors in the human thymus. A further study also used this sample, focusing on human thymus T cells. Per that paper: Thymus specimens were resections from corrective heart surgery. Apparent bias marked the V and J gene usage of thymic and blood repertoires. Related reports documented highly overlapping thymic repertoires among unrelated individuals.

The sequenced sample was thymocytes. The rearrangement joins TRBV27 to TRBJ2-1, with TRBD2 matching 9 bases. The TCR originated in a boy under two years old with a congenital heart defect. This CDR3 reads CASSSLLAGAIDEQFF. For the CDR3, the DNA is TGTGCCAGCAGTTCTCTTTTAGCGGGAGCCATCGATGAGCAGTTCTTC.